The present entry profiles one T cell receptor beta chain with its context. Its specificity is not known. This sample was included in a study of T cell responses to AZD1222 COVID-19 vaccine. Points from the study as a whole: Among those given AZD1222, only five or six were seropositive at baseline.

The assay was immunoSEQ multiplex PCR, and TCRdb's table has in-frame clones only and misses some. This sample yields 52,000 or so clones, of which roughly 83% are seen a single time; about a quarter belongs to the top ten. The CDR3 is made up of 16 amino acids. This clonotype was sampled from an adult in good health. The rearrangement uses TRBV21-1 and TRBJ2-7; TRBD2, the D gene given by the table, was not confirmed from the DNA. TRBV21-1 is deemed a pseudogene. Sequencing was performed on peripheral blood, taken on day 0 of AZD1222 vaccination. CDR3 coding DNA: TGTGCCAGCACCAAAGACCCTAAAGAGAGCTCCTACGAGCAGTACTTC. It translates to CASTKDPKESSYEQYF.